The TCR beta chain described here comes from a study of CDR3 diversity in severe acne. Trimming removed 1 base at V and 0 bases at J, with 10 bases between. CDR1 SEHNR and CDR2 FQNEAQ come from the germline V gene (reference sequence). The CDR3 consists of 15 residues. Each CDR3 protein is one row after TCRdb ran MiXCR on the PCR reads. The top ten clones hold over 9% of a sample with roughly 81,000 distinct CDR3 sequences, 45% to 50% of them seen once. The sequence was collected from a male donor in good health, serving as a control. This chain links TRBV7-9 with TRBJ2-7; perhaps D is TRBD1 or TRBD2 (5 bases each). Material for sequencing was blood. CDR3 in amino acids: CASSLVGTSSYEQYF. The DNA for the CDR3 is TGTGCCAGCAGCTTAGTCGGGACGAGCTCCTACGAGCAGTACTTC.